Listed below are T cell receptor beta chains from one sample, sequenced in a study of breast tumors, draining lymph nodes, adjacent tissues. TCRdb called the multiplex PCR reads again in MiXCR, with one record for every CDR3 protein. The table shows tens of thousands of distinct CDR3 sequences, with over 25% occurring only once. The sequenced sample consisted of axillary lymph node tissue. The receptor source for this set is a female donor with breast cancer. Some clones in this sample may be carry-over from other donors' samples. Both conserved end residues are part of each CDR3. D genes are given only for firm matches. For some rows the clone size is stated as once, few or many, or as a class when expanded; others skip it.

NA	TRBJ2-5	TRBV6-1	13	TRBD1	TGTGCCAGCAGTCAGACAGGGCGAGAGACCCAGTACTTC	CASSQTGRETQYF
many	TRBJ1-2	TRBV7-2	15	NA	TGTGCCAGCAGCCCGCACCAGGGGACCTTCTATGGCTACACCTTC	CASSPHQGTFYGYTF
NA	TRBJ2-1	TRBV6-2/TRBV6-3	15	NA	TGTGCCAGCAGGGAGGGGACATGGGATGGAAATGAGCAGTTCTTC	CASREGTWDGNEQFF
many	TRBJ2-7	TRBV27	14	TRBD2	TGTGCCAGCAATAAAGCGGGAGGGCGGTACGAGCAGTACTTC	CASNKAGGRYEQYF
many	TRBJ2-2	TRBV28	15	NA	TGTGCCAGCAGTACGGGAGAGGAGGACACCGGGGAGCTGTTTTTT	CASSTGEEDTGELFF
many	TRBJ1-2	TRBV7-9	13	NA	TGTGCCAGCAGCTTAGGCCCACACTATGGCTACACCTTC	CASSLGPHYGYTF
many	TRBJ2-2	TRBV5-8	14	NA	TGTGCCAGCAGCTGGGGTCTAAACACCGGGGAGCTGTTTTTT	CASSWGLNTGELFF
NA	TRBJ1-1	TRBV6-6	16	NA	TGTGCCAGCAGTTACTCGATGGGGAGAGAAGGCACTGAAGCTTTCTTT	CASSYSMGREGTEAFF
NA	TRBJ2-2	TRBV6-4	14	NA	TGTGCCAGCACCCGGCGGTTGAACACCGGGGAGCTGTTTTTT	CASTRRLNTGELFF
many	TRBJ1-2	TRBV6-2/TRBV6-3	12	NA	TGTGCCAGCAGTTCCTTTGACACGGTCTACACCTTC	CASSSFDTVYTF
many	TRBJ2-5	TRBV5-6	12	NA	TGTGCCAGCAGCGGACCGAGAGAGACCCAGTACTTC	CASSGPRETQYF
many	TRBJ2-3	TRBV7-9	13	NA	TGTGCCAGCAGAACCTACTCCACAGATACGCAGTATTTT	CASRTYSTDTQYF
NA	TRBJ1-2	TRBV29-1	12	TRBD1	TGCAGCGTTGACTGGACAGGGAGAGGCTACACCTTC	CSVDWTGRGYTF
NA	TRBJ2-3	TRBV5-6	16	NA	TGTGCCAGCAGCTCCGGGGGACCACCGAGCACAGATACGCAGTATTTT	CASSSGGPPSTDTQYF
many	TRBJ2-7	TRBV24-1	17	NA	TGTGCCACCAACAAAAATTTTCCCCTGACAGGCTCCTACGAGCAGTACTTC	CATNKNFPLTGSYEQYF
many	TRBJ2-7	TRBV7-6	14	TRBD1	TGTGCCAGCAGCTCGGGACAGGGGGGCTACGAGCAGTACTTC	CASSSGQGGYEQYF
many	TRBJ2-1	TRBV2	15	NA	TGTGCCAGCAGTGACGAGGGTCTTGGCAACAATGAGCAGTTCTTC	CASSDEGLGNNEQFF
NA	TRBJ2-3	TRBV5-1	17	TRBD2	TGCGCCAGCAGCCGAATACTGACTAGCGGGACGGGAGATACGCAGTATTTT	CASSRILTSGTGDTQYF
many	TRBJ2-7	TRBV11-2	15	TRBD2	TGTGCCAGCAGCTTGGGGGGACTAGCGGCCTACGAGCAGTACTTC	CASSLGGLAAYEQYF
many	TRBJ1-3	TRBV11-2	15	NA	TGTGCCAGCAGCTTTACAAGTTCTGCTGGAAACACCATATATTTT	CASSFTSSAGNTIYF
many	TRBJ1-4	TRBV5-1	16	NA	TGCGCCAGCAGCTTGGGCCTCACAGGAACTAATGAAAAACTGTTTTTT	CASSLGLTGTNEKLFF
NA	TRBJ1-1	TRBV25-1	15	NA	TGTGCCAGCAGCCCCGAGCGGCAGGGAAGGACTGAAGCTTTCTTT	CASSPERQGRTEAFF
many	TRBJ2-1	TRBV12-3/TRBV12-4	13	NA	TGTGCCAGCAGTTTTCTTTCAGCAAATGAGCAGTTCTTC	CASSFLSANEQFF
NA	TRBJ2-5	TRBV5-6	15	TRBD2	TGTGCCAGCAGTCTCCGGGGACTAGAGAGAGAGACCCAGTACTTC	CASSLRGLERETQYF
many	TRBJ2-1	TRBV12-3/TRBV12-4	16	TRBD1	TGTGCCAGCAGACCGGGACAGGGAAAGCCCTACAATGAGCAGTTCTTC	CASRPGQGKPYNEQFF
NA	TRBJ2-2	TRBV18	17	TRBD1	TGTGCCAGCTCACCAAATTCGGGACAGGGGGAACACCGGGGAGCTGTTTTT	CASSPNSGQGEHRGAVF
many	TRBJ1-5	TRBV30	13	NA	TGTGCCTGGAGTGGGGGTAGCAATCAGCCCCAGCATTTT	CAWSGGSNQPQHF
NA	TRBJ1-6	TRBV4-1	15	NA	TGCGCCAGCAGCCAAGATGCGGGGGCGCGTTCATCTCTCCACTTT	CASSQDAGARSSLHF
many	TRBJ1-5	TRBV27	14	NA	TGTGCCAGCAGTTTAGGGTGGGGGGCTCAGCCCCAGCATTTT	CASSLGWGAQPQHF
many	TRBJ1-4	TRBV7-9	14	NA	TGTGCCAGCAGCTTACAGGGATCGGGAGAAAAACTGTTTTTT	CASSLQGSGEKLFF
many	TRBJ2-7	TRBV20-1	16	TRBD2	TGCAGTGCTAGAGACCTCGTCGGTAGCGGGAGCTACGAGCAGTACTTC	CSARDLVGSGSYEQYF